This entry lists 19 T cell receptor beta chains sequenced from one sample in a study of vaccination and CD4 T cells after COVID-19. No antigen is known for these receptors. Researchers used the Oncomine TCR Beta short-read assay to sequence DNA from cultured CD4+ T cells. TCRdb independently ran MiXCR on the PCR reads; one entry per CDR3 protein. In the table there are roughly 14,000 distinct CDR3 sequences, approximately 50% of which are singletons. Treatment meaning: approximately nine-day PBMC culture with coronavirus spike peptide pools or control peptides (ViraFEST assay). Sequences were obtained from CD4+ T cells from blood, cultured in vitro. The receptors were sampled from a human donor who had recovered from COVID-19.

This clonotype appeared a few times. The chain carries TRBV7-9 and TRBJ2-4; weak D call: TRBD2 (5 bases). The V end lost 6 bases, the J end lost 6 bases, and 9 bases lay between the germline ends. In germline, CDR1 is SEHNR, CDR2 FQNEAQ (reference sequence). This CDR3 contains 12 residues. The CDR3 DNA is TGTGCCAGCAGGACCGAGGGAAACATTCAGTACTTC. Translation gives CASRTEGNIQYF.

The chain joins TRBV24-1 to TRBJ1-1; D is possibly TRBD1 (6 bases). The V gene's germline CDR1 is KGHDR and CDR2 SFDVKD. The V end was cut by 3 bases, the J end by 6 bases, with 10 bases between. CDR3 size: 13 residues. The DNA of the CDR3 is TGTGCCACCAGTGATACTAGGACAGCTGAAGCTTTCTTT. It encodes CATSDTRTAEAFF.

This clonotype was seen a few times. The chain combines TRBV7-9 with TRBJ1-2; D remains unclear. V gave up 3 bases and J gave up 4 bases, with 9 bases separating them. This CDR3 region has 13 residues. Per the germline V gene, CDR1 is SEHNR and CDR2 is FQNEAQ (reference sequence). The DNA of the CDR3 is TGTGCCAGCAGCTTCTTGACAAGCTATGGCTACACCTTC. Translating it yields CASSFLTSYGYTF. Filled out from reference TRBV7-9 and TRBJ1-2, the complete variable domain reads DTGVSQNPRHKITKRGQNVTFRCDPISEHNRLYWYRQTLGQGPEFLTYFQNEAQLEKSRLLSDRFSAERPKGSFSTLEIQRTEQGDSAMYLCASSFLTSYGYTFGSGTRLTVV.

This clonotype was seen a few times. The V call is TRBV20-1, the J call TRBJ2-2, with 13 bases that match TRBD2. CDR3 size: 18 residues. J lost 3 bases, V lost 3 bases, and 10 bases had no gene match. The germline V gene has CDR1 DFQATT and CDR2 SNEGSKA (reference sequence). The CDR3 DNA sequence: TGCAGTGCTAGTTCCCAAAGACTAGCGGGAGGTCACACCGGGGAGCTGTTTTTT. Its translation: CSASSQRLAGGHTGELFF.

V gene TRBV20-1 combines with J gene TRBJ2-7, with a weak D call TRBD2 (6 bases). This CDR3 comprises 13 residues. V dropped 4 bases and J dropped 3 bases, with 13 bases sitting between them. Germline CDR1 and CDR2: DFQATT and SNEGSKA (reference sequence). The CDR3 sequence is CSAIRELSYEQYF. The CDR3 bases are TGCAGTGCTATACGGGAGCTAAGCTACGAGCAGTACTTC.

The table lists this clonotype with a few counts. The rearrangement links TRBV19 to TRBJ1-5, with D possibly matching TRBD1 (6 bases). V was pared by 4 bases and J by 3 bases, with 13 bases between. Per germline, CDR1 LNHDA and CDR2 SQIVND (reference sequence). The CDR3 loop spans 15 amino acids. The CDR3 sequence is CASSKGQSYNQPQHF. The CDR3 DNA sequence: TGTGCCAGTAGTAAGGGACAAAGTTACAATCAGCCCCAGCATTTT.

This clonotype was picked up a small number of times. This rearrangement joins TRBV19 to TRBJ2-7, with a tentative D call TRBD2 (5 bases). Germline V gene data show CDR1 as LNHDA and CDR2 as SQIVND (reference sequence). V was pared by 5 bases and J by 3 bases, with 14 bases between. This CDR3 is built from 14 residues. Here the CDR3 DNA reads TGTGCCAGTAGTGTAAGCACCAGCGGCTACGAGCAGTACTTC. This gives the protein CASSVSTSGYEQYF.

The gene calls are TRBV5-1 and TRBJ2-6, with D possibly called TRBD1 or TRBD2 (6 bases each). The CDR3 sequence is 19 residues long. Germline assignment: CDR1 SGHRS and CDR2 YFSETQ. The ends were cut back, 0 bases at V and 0 bases at J, with 16 bases in the middle. The chain's CDR3 is CASSLAAGGVRSGANVLTF. DNA of the CDR3: TGCGCCAGCAGCTTGGCGGCCGGGGGCGTTCGCTCTGGGGCCAACGTCCTGACTTTC.

The rearrangement uses TRBV2 and TRBJ1-1, with 8 positions matching TRBD1. Trimming took 8 bases from V and 7 from J; bases not matched to a gene: 3. This CDR3 region has 11 residues. The germline gives CDR1 SNHLY, CDR2 FYNNEI. This CDR3 is CASLDRVEAFF. Written as DNA, the CDR3 is TGTGCCAGCCTGGACAGGGTTGAAGCTTTCTTT.

The rearrangement links TRBV19 to TRBJ2-7; D possibly corresponds to TRBD1 (6 bases). V lost 3 bases and J lost 2, with 14 bases in between. The CDR3 totals 15 residues. Germline V gene lookup returns CDR1 LNHDA and CDR2 SQIVND (reference sequence). CDR3 region: CASSISGTLTYEQYF. As DNA, the CDR3 is TGTGCCAGTAGTATTTCCGGGACACTAACCTACGAGCAGTACTTC. The whole variable domain, filled in from reference TRBV19 and TRBJ2-7, reads DGGITQSPKYLFRKEGQNVTLSCEQNLNHDAMYWYRQDPGQGLRLIYYSQIVNDFQKGDIAEGYSVSREKKESFPLTVTSAQKNPTAFYLCASSISGTLTYEQYFGPGTRLTVT.

The chain links TRBV7-2 to TRBJ1-2; 10 bases are a match to TRBD1. The junction had 3 bases not matched to a gene; V was cut back by 5 bases and J by 3 bases. Per germline, CDR1 SGHTA and CDR2 FQGNSA. The CDR3 is made up of 14 amino acids. CDR3 nucleotide sequence: TGTGCCAGCAGCGGAGGACAGGGGGACTATGGCTACACCTTC. Translating gives CASSGGQGDYGYTF.

This chain links TRBV27 with TRBJ2-7; 11 nucleotides line up with TRBD2. V shed 4 bases, J shed 4 bases, and the junction held 12 bases outside the gene matches. Germline V gene sequence: CDR1 MNHEY, CDR2 SMNVEV (reference sequence). The CDR3 runs 17 residues. CDR3 sequence: CASSSLPIAGGPYEQYF. CDR3 DNA: TGTGCCAGCAGTTCCCTCCCCATAGCGGGAGGGCCATACGAGCAGTACTTC.

CDR3 residues: CASSRTRQGALYGYTF. CDR3 nucleotide sequence: TGTGCCAGCAGCCGGACTCGACAGGGGGCTTTATATGGCTACACCTTC. The chain uses TRBV27 and TRBJ1-2; 10 bases align to TRBD1. The ends lost 6 bases at V and 5 bases at J; junction bases unmatched: 12. The germline V gene encodes CDR1 MNHEY and CDR2 SMNVEV (reference sequence). CDR3 size: 16 residues.

The gene calls are TRBV12-3 or TRBV12-4 and TRBJ2-3; TRBD2 matches at 16 bases. The ends lost 4 bases at V and 4 bases at J; junction bases unmatched: 11. CDR3 size: 19 residues. The CDR3 DNA is TGTGCCAGCAGTTCTTCCGGGACTAGCGGGAGGGCCGGTGCAGATACGCAGTATTTT. Protein sequence: CASSSSGTSGRAGADTQYF.

This clonotype was counted a few times. This chain links TRBV7-9 with TRBJ1-2, with a weak D call TRBD1 (5 bases). The CDR3 length is 14 residues. CDR1 is SEHNR, CDR2 FQNEAQ, per germline (reference sequence). Trimming removed 8 bases from V and 0 bases from J, with 13 bases in between. DNA of the CDR3: TGTGCCAGCCAAGGGACCGCTTCTAACTATGGCTACACCTTC. It translates to CASQGTASNYGYTF.

This sequence joins TRBV2 and TRBJ2-2; 16 positions match TRBD2. CDR3 size: 18 residues. Germline CDR1 is SNHLY and CDR2 is FYNNEI. Trimming took 4 bases from V and 6 from J; bases not matched to a gene: 8. CDR3: CASSVGLAGGPGAGELFF. CDR3 DNA: TGTGCCAGCAGTGTGGGACTAGCGGGAGGGCCGGGAGCCGGGGAGCTGTTTTTT.

This chain joins TRBV20-1 and TRBJ2-3; TRBD2 matches 7 bases. Germline V gene lookup returns CDR1 DFQATT and CDR2 SNEGSKA (reference sequence). V was clipped by 1 base and J by 2 bases; unmatched bases: 9. This CDR3 has 16 residues. The CDR3: CSARGNSGTNTDTQYF. DNA for the CDR3: TGCAGTGCTAGAGGCAACAGCGGGACCAACACAGATACGCAGTATTTT.

This clonotype was picked up a small number of times. The chain joins TRBV6-2 or TRBV6-3 to TRBJ2-3, with TRBD2 matching over 11 bases. With V trimmed by 2 bases and J by 9 bases, 4 bases remained unmatched. Germline CDR1 MNHEY, CDR2 SVGEGT. The CDR3 loop spans 14 amino acids. CDR3 loop: CASSYVAGGRTQYF. In nucleotides, the CDR3 is TGTGCCAGCAGTTACGTAGCGGGAGGGCGGACGCAGTATTTT.

This clonotype was found once. The chain is built from TRBV20-1 and TRBJ1-5, with D perhaps TRBD1 (5 bases). Germline V gene data show CDR1 as DFQATT and CDR2 as SNEGSKA (reference sequence). Trimming shortened V by 0 bases and J by 5 bases, and 8 bases separated the two germline ends. CDR3 length: 13 residues. The CDR3 region is CSARDQGYQPQHF. CDR3 DNA: TGCAGTGCTAGAGATCAGGGATATCAGCCCCAGCATTTT.